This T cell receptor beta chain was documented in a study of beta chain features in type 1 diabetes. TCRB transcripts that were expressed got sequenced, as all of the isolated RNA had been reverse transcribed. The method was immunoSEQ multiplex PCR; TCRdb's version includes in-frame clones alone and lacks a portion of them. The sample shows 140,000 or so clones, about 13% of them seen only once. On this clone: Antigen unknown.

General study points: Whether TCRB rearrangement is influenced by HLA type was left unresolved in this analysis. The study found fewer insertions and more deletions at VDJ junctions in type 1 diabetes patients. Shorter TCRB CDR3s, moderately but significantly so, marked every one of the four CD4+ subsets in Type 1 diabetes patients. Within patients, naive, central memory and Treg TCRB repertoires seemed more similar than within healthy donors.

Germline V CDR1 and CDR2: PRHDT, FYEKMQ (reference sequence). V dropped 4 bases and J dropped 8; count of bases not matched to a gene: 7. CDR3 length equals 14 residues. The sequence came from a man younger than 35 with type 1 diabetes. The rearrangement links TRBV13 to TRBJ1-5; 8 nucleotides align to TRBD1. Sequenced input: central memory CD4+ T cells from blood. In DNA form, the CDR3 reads TGTGCCAGCAGCTCAAGGACAGGGTTTGAGCCCCAGCATTTT. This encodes CASSSRTGFEPQHF.